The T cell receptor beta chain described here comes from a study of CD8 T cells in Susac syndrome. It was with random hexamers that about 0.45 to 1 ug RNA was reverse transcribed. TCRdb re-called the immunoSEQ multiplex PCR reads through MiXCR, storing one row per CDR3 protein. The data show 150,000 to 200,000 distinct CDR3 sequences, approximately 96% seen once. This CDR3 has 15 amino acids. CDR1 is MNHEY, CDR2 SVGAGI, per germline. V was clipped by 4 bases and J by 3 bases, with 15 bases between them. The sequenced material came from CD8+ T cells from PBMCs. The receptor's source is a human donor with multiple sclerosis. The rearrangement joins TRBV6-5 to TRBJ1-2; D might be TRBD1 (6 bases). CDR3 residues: CASSLGAGDDYGYTF. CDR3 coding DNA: TGTGCCAGCAGTTTGGGTGCAGGGGACGACTATGGCTACACCTTC.